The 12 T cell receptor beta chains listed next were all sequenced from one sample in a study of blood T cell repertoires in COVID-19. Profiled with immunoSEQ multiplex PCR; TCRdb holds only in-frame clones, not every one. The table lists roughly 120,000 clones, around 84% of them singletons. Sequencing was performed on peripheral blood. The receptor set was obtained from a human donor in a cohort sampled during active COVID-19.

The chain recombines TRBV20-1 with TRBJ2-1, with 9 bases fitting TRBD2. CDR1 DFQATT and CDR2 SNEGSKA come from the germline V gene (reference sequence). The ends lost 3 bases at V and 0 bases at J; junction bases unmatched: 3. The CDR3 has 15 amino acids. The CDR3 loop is CSASGAGGSYNEQFF. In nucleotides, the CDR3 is TGCAGTGCTAGTGGAGCGGGGGGCTCCTACAATGAGCAGTTCTTC.

CDR3 residues: CATPGSTKGELFF. The CDR3 coding sequence is TGCGCCACCCCGGGGTCGACCAAGGGGGAGCTGTTTTTT. V usage is TRBV10-1 and J usage is TRBJ2-2; tentatively, D is TRBD2 (5 bases). V was shortened by 10 bases and J by 8 bases, with 17 bases between the two germline ends. The CDR3 extends over 13 amino acids. CDR1 is WNHNN, CDR2 SYGVQD, per germline (reference sequence).

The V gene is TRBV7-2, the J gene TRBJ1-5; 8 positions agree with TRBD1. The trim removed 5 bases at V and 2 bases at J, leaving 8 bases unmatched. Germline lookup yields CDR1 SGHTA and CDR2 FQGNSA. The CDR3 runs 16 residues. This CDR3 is CASSQQGTGGNQPQHF. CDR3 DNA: TGTGCCAGCAGCCAGCAGGGGACAGGAGGCAATCAGCCCCAGCATTTT.

In DNA form, the CDR3 reads TGTGCCAGTTCCCGATGGACATTAATTTCTGGAAACACCATATATTTT. Protein sequence: CASSRWTLISGNTIYF. This chain links TRBV19 with TRBJ1-3; D possibly corresponds to TRBD1 (5 bases). Trimming shortened V by 8 bases and J by 1 base, and 18 bases separated the two germline ends. CDR1 is LNHDA, CDR2 SQIVND, per germline (reference sequence). This CDR3 spans 16 amino acids.

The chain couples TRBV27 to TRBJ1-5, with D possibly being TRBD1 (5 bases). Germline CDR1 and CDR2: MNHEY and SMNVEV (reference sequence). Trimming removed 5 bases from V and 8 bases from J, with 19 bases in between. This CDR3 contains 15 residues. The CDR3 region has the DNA TGTGCCAGCAGTCCAGGTGGGGGGAGTTGGGAGCCCCAGCATTTT. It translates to CASSPGGGSWEPQHF.

CDR3 nucleotide sequence: TGTGCCAGCAGCTTGGCCGGCGGGGGAGTCACAGATACGCAGTATTTT. It yields the protein CASSLAGGGVTDTQYF. The chain uses TRBV5-4 and TRBJ2-3; 7 nucleotides agree with TRBD2. The germline gives CDR1 SGHNT, CDR2 YYREEE (reference sequence). Trimming took 0 bases from V and 2 from J; bases not matched to a gene: 6. The CDR3 is 16 residues long. Combining the CDR3 with reference TRBV5-4 and TRBJ2-3 gives the whole variable domain ETGVTQSPTHLIKTRGQQVTLRCSSQSGHNTVSWYQQALGQGPQFIFQYYREEENGRGNFPPRFSGLQFPNYSSELNVNALELDDSALYLCASSLAGGGVTDTQYFGPGTRLTVL.

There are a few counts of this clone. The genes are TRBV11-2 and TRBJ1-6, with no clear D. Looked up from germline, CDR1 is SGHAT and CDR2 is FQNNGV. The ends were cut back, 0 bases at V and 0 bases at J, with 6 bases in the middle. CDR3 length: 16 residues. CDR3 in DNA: TGTGCCAGCAGCTTAGACTTCGGCTCCTATAATTCACCCCTCCACTTT. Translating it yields CASSLDFGSYNSPLHF. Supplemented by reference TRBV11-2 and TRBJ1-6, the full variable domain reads EAGVAQSPRYKIIEKRQSVAFWCNPISGHATLYWYQQILGQGPKLLIQFQNNGVVDDSQLPKDRFSAERLKGVDSTLKIQPAKLEDSAVYLCASSLDFGSYNSPLHFGNGTRLTVT.

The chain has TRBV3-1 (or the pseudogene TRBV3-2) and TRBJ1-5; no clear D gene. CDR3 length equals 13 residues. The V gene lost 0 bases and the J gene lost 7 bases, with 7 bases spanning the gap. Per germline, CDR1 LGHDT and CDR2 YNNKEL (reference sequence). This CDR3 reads CASSQDPIQPQHF. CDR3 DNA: TGTGCCAGCAGCCAAGATCCTATACAGCCCCAGCATTTT.

CDR3 DNA: TGCGCCAGCAGCTTGGCCGGGGGCGGGGGCCCAGGGAGTGAGCAGTTCTTC. This encodes CASSLAGGGGPGSEQFF. V usage is TRBV5-1 and J usage is TRBJ2-1; maybe TRBD2 (7 bases). From germline, CDR1 is SGHRS and CDR2 YFSETQ. V was pared by 0 bases and J by 9 bases, with 22 bases between. The CDR3 sequence is 17 residues long.

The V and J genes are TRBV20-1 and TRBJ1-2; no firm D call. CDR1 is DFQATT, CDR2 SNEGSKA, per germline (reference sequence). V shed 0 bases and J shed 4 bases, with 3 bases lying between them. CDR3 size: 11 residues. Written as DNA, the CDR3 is TGCAGTGCTAGAGATCTCTATGGCTACACCTTC. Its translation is CSARDLYGYTF.

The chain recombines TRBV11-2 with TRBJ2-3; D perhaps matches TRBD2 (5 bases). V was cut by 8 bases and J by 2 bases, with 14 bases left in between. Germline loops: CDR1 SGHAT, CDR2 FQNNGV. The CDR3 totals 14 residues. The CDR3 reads CASAPGFSTDTQYF. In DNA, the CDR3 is TGTGCCAGCGCCCCGGGATTTTCCACAGATACGCAGTATTTT.

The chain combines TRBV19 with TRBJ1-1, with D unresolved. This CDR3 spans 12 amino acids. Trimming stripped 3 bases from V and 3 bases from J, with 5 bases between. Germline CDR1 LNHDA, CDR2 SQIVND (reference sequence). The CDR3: CASSMRDTEAFF. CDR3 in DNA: TGTGCCAGTAGTATGAGGGACACTGAAGCTTTCTTT.